Listed below are T cell receptor beta chains from one sample, sequenced in a study of technical replicates of blood from several donors. Repertoires were generated with immunoSEQ multiplex PCR, while TCRdb's copy carries only in-frame clones and drops some. The sample holds some 83,000 clones, 85% to 95% seen once. The sequenced material came from T cells isolated from PBMCs. The receptors come from a human donor in good health. Both conserved end residues are part of each CDR3. D genes are given only for firm matches. Clone size, where shown, is once, few, many, or a class for clones that have expanded.

>TRBD2|TRBV15|.|TRBJ2-1
CATAGTSRTNEQFF
TGTGCCACCGCCGGGACTAGCCGGACCAATGAGCAGTTCTTC
>.|TRBV19|.|TRBJ1-1
CASSMFGVGEAFF
TGTGCCAGTAGTATGTTCGGGGTTGGTGAAGCTTTCTTT
>TRBD1|TRBV12-5|.|TRBJ1-1
CASGLGQGIKGAEAFF
TGTGCTAGTGGTTTGGGACAGGGAATAAAAGGAGCTGAAGCTTTCTTT
>TRBD2|TRBV28|.|TRBJ2-7
CATTTSGREGDEQYF
TGTGCCACCACGACTAGCGGGAGGGAGGGCGACGAGCAGTACTTC
>.|TRBV4-3|.|TRBJ2-3
CASSQDQRSTDTQYF
TGCGCCAGCAGCCAAGATCAGCGGAGCACAGATACGCAGTATTTT
>.|TRBV30|.|TRBJ1-5
CAWSASGGGQPQHF
TGTGCCTGGAGTGCCAGTGGGGGAGGTCAGCCCCAGCATTTT
>.|TRBV2|.|TRBJ1-1
CASKVKGLNTEAFF
TGTGCCAGCAAAGTGAAGGGGCTGAACACTGAAGCTTTCTTT
>.|TRBV15|.|TRBJ1-3
CATSRDRGGNTIYF
TGTGCCACCAGCAGAGATCGAGGCGGAAACACCATATATTTT
>.|TRBV15|.|TRBJ1-3
CATSRGTASGNTIYF
TGTGCCACCAGCAGAGGGACAGCCTCTGGAAACACCATATATTTT
>TRBD2|TRBV5-1|.|TRBJ2-4
CASSFAPSSGDQNIQYF
TGCGCCAGCAGCTTTGCCCCTTCTAGCGGGGATCAAAACATTCAGTACTTC
>TRBD2|TRBV4-2|.|TRBJ2-5
CASSLGLAQETQYF
TGTGCCAGCAGCCTGGGACTAGCCCAAGAGACCCAGTACTTC
>.|TRBV5-6|once|TRBJ1-1
CASSLEAGSGAFF
TGTGCCAGCAGCTTGGAGGCGGGGTCAGGGGCTTTCTTT
>.|TRBV27|.|TRBJ1-4
CASSLSWAMANEKLFF
TGTGCCAGCAGTTTATCGTGGGCGATGGCTAATGAAAAACTGTTTTTT
>TRBD2|TRBV9|.|TRBJ2-5
CASSRTSGRGVGETQYF
TGTGCCAGCAGTCGGACTAGCGGGAGAGGTGTTGGGGAGACCCAGTACTTC
>.|TRBV7-9|.|TRBJ2-1
CASSLSISYNEQFF
TGTGCCAGCAGCTTATCAATCTCCTACAATGAGCAGTTCTTC
>TRBD1|TRBV29-1|.|TRBJ2-7
CSVIWGQGNGYEQYF
TGCAGCGTTATTTGGGGACAGGGCAATGGGTACGAGCAGTACTTC
>.|TRBV7-3|.|TRBJ2-1
CASSLRLVDEQFF
TGTGCCAGCAGCTTAAGGCTAGTCGATGAGCAGTTCTTC
>.|TRBV7-3|.|TRBJ1-3
CASSDQSGSDTIYF
TGTGCCAGCAGCGATCAGTCGGGGTCAGACACCATATATTTT
>.|TRBV18|.|TRBJ1-1
CASSLSGAMNTEAFF
TGTGCCAGCTCACTATCCGGTGCCATGAACACTGAAGCTTTCTTT
>TRBD1|TRBV29-1|.|TRBJ2-7
CSGLGGDRESYEQYF
TGCAGCGGCCTGGGTGGGGACAGGGAATCCTACGAGCAGTACTTC
>.|TRBV28|.|TRBJ2-2
CASSFYTGELFF
TGTGCCAGCAGTTTCTACACCGGGGAGCTGTTTTTT
>TRBD2|TRBV4-1|.|TRBJ2-7
CASSQDLREGFYEQYF
TGCGCCAGCAGCCAAGATCTGAGGGAGGGGTTCTACGAGCAGTACTTC
>.|TRBV9|once|TRBJ1-5
CASSPSDGAQPQHF
TGTGCCAGCAGCCCGTCGGATGGGGCCCAGCCCCAGCATTTT
>TRBD2|TRBV6-5|.|TRBJ2-5
CASSYSGRGGTQYF
TGTGCCAGCAGTTACAGCGGACGGGGGGGGACCCAGTACTTC
>TRBD2|TRBV19|.|TRBJ2-7
CASSGVEGLAGEQYF
TGTGCCAGTAGTGGGGTAGAAGGACTAGCGGGCGAGCAGTACTTC
>.|TRBV7-9|once|TRBJ2-1
CATSYGQSSDEQFF
TGTGCCACCTCGTATGGGCAGAGTAGCGATGAGCAGTTCTTC
>.|TRBV4-3|.|TRBJ2-3
CASSPRERGTDTQYF
TGCGCCAGCAGCCCCCGGGAGAGGGGCACAGATACGCAGTATTTT
>TRBD2|TRBV28|.|TRBJ2-1
CASSWHSGRPGVEQFF
TGTGCCAGCAGTTGGCATAGCGGGAGGCCGGGCGTAGAGCAGTTCTTC
>.|TRBV18|.|TRBJ2-5
CASSPFAGGEETQYF
TGTGCCAGCTCACCGTTTGCGGGTGGCGAGGAGACCCAGTACTTC
>TRBD2|TRBV7-3|.|TRBJ2-1
CASSSWTSGRYEQFF
TGTGCCAGCAGCTCCTGGACTAGCGGGAGATATGAGCAGTTCTTC
>TRBD1|TRBV6-5|.|TRBJ1-6
CASSSTDRGNSPLHF
TGTGCCAGCAGCTCGACCGACAGGGGAAATTCACCCCTCCACTTT
>TRBD2|TRBV4-2|.|TRBJ2-7
CASSQELAGVYEQYF
TGTGCCAGCAGCCAAGAACTAGCGGGAGTCTACGAGCAGTACTTC
>.|TRBV11-3|.|TRBJ1-1
CASSYRDLNTEAFF
TGTGCCAGCAGCTACAGGGATTTGAACACTGAAGCTTTCTTT
>TRBD1|TRBV2|.|TRBJ1-3
CASSERDRIGNTIYF
TGTGCCAGCAGTGAGCGGGACAGAATCGGAAACACCATATATTTT
>.|TRBV5-1|.|TRBJ2-3
CASSRGSTDTQYF
TGCGCCAGCAGCCGAGGGAGCACAGATACGCAGTATTTT
>TRBD1|TRBV6-5|.|TRBJ2-5
CASSLLTGEETQYF
TGTGCCAGCAGCCTCCTGACAGGGGAAGAGACCCAGTACTTC
>TRBD2|TRBV30|.|TRBJ2-5
CAWSTSGTQETQYF
TGTGCCTGGAGCACTAGCGGAACCCAAGAGACCCAGTACTTC
>.|TRBV7-8|once|TRBJ2-7
CASSLGGYYEQYF
TGTGCCAGCAGCTTAGGGGGCTACTACGAGCAGTACTTC
>.|TRBV18|.|TRBJ2-1
CASSPGGGGEQFF
TGTGCCAGCTCACCAGGGGGGGGCGGTGAGCAGTTCTTC